Given below is one TCR beta chain in context. The record originates from a study of blood T cell repertoires in COVID-19. The repertoire was sequenced with immunoSEQ multiplex PCR; TCRdb's copy has only in-frame clones and lacks some. The data hold 170,000 or so clones, with about 83% observed a single time. This CDR3 comprises 14 residues. V was trimmed by 6 bases and J by 2 bases, leaving 13 bases between them. Germline CDR1 reads SGDLS; CDR2 reads YYNGEE. This receptor was taken from a woman aged 18 to 35 who had recovered from COVID-19. The chain couples TRBV9 to TRBJ2-3, with D perhaps TRBD1 (5 bases). Sequencing was performed on peripheral blood. CDR3 loop: CASKGHLDTDTQYF. The CDR3 region has the DNA TGTGCCAGCAAAGGACACCTCGACACAGATACGCAGTATTTT.